Reported below is one T cell receptor beta chain. One end of the junction fails to match germline, which may point to a read error. This specimen comes from a study of CD8 T cells in Susac syndrome. With random hexamers, reverse transcription was performed on roughly 0.5 to 1 ug of RNA. In TCRdb, the immunoSEQ multiplex PCR reads were re-called with MiXCR into one record per CDR3 protein. Counted here are some 130,000 distinct CDR3 sequences, around 80% occurring once; the ten biggest clones make up roughly 0.5%. The CDR3 consists of 12 residues. Germline-derived CDR1 and CDR2 are SSHAT and FNYEAQ (reference sequence).

Sequencing was done on a sample of CD8+ T cells from PBMCs. J is TRBJ1-4 and V is TRBV7-7; D unresolved. The receptor comes from a human donor with multiple sclerosis. CDR3 coding DNA: TGTGCTAGCAGCCCGTCGAGGGAAAAACTGTTTTTT. As protein: CASSPSREKLFF.